One and the same sample provided the 10 T cell receptor beta chains below, sequenced in a study of blood T cell repertoires in COVID-19 (dated by TCRdb to 2018 to 2021). Library creation used the immunoSEQ multiplex PCR assay. Held by TCRdb, this immuneACCESS table contains in-frame sequences only and omits some clones. Under half of the omission traces to an unresolved V gene where checked; the cause of the rest is unknown. The sample table lists around 200,000 clones, over 75% of them with a count of one. The ten largest clones add up to around 10% of the sample. The specimen sequenced was peripheral blood. These receptors were taken from a woman aged 80 or over with acute or convalescent COVID-19.

The chain is built from TRBV30 and TRBJ1-4; TRBD1 is a possible D gene (6 bases). V was trimmed by 7 bases and J by 7 bases, leaving 19 bases between them. CDR1 GTSNPN and CDR2 SVGIG come from the germline V gene (reference sequence). This CDR3 has 14 amino acids. The DNA for the CDR3 is TGTGCCTTCACCAGGGGCACCCAGGGTGAAAAACTGTTTTTT. Protein: CAFTRGTQGEKLFF.

The V gene is TRBV19, the J gene TRBJ1-1; D is unclear. V lost 3 bases and J 7 bases, leaving 6 bases between the germline ends. CDR3 size: 11 residues. Germline V gene sequence: CDR1 LNHDA, CDR2 SQIVND (reference sequence). The CDR3 nucleotides read TGTGCCAGTAGTATCTACGGTGAAGCTTTCTTT. This sequence encodes CASSIYGEAFF.

This clone appeared a single time. Written as DNA, the CDR3 is TGTGCCAGCACTAGTACCGGGGAGCTGTTTTTT. Translating gives CASTSTGELFF. V gene TRBV9 combines with J gene TRBJ2-2, with D uncertain. V lost 6 bases and J lost 5, with 5 bases in between. Germline loops: CDR1 SGDLS, CDR2 YYNGEE. The CDR3 covers 11 residues.

This chain links TRBV14 with TRBJ2-5; a possible D gene is TRBD2 (6 bases). CDR1 SGHDN and CDR2 FVKESK come from the germline V gene. V lost 4 bases and J lost 4, with 16 bases in between. The CDR3 totals 15 residues. DNA for the CDR3: TGTGCCAGCAGCCGTCAGTTGGGGGGTGGAGAGACCCAGTACTTC. As protein: CASSRQLGGGETQYF.

This clone was found once. The CDR3 DNA follows: TGTGCCAGCAGCCAAGGACAGGGGCGACGGGATGAGCAGTTCTTC. Its protein product is CASSQGQGRRDEQFF. This rearrangement joins TRBV3-1 (or the pseudogene TRBV3-2) to TRBJ2-1; TRBD1 matches 8 bases. V gave up 1 base and J gave up 8 bases; unmatched junction bases: 7. CDR1 LGHDT and CDR2 YNNKEL come from the germline V gene (reference sequence). The CDR3 spans 15 residues.

This clone was found once. The chain couples TRBV12-3 or TRBV12-4 to TRBJ2-7; TRBD2 matches 7 bases. V lost 5 bases and J lost 4; bases outside the gene matches: 2. The CDR3 loop spans 12 amino acids. The CDR3 region is CASSNGGYEQYF. The CDR3, as DNA: TGTGCCAGCAGTAACGGGGGGTACGAGCAGTACTTC.

This clone was seen a handful of times. V is TRBV7-9 and J is TRBJ1-1, with D possibly being TRBD1 (5 bases). V lost 2 bases and J 5 bases, leaving 12 bases between the germline ends. The CDR3 is 14 amino acids. Germline values: CDR1 SEHNR, CDR2 FQNEAQ (reference sequence). CDR3 amino acids: CASSLSQGRTEAFF. The CDR3 nucleotides are TGTGCCAGCAGCTTAAGCCAGGGAAGGACTGAAGCTTTCTTT.

This clone was counted only a few times. The chain has TRBV5-1 and TRBJ2-7; 9 nucleotides align to TRBD1. The trim removed 3 bases at V and 6 bases at J, leaving 7 bases unmatched. Germline CDR1 is SGHRS and CDR2 is YFSETQ. The CDR3 totals 14 residues. CDR3 in DNA: TGCGCCAGCAGCTCGGACAGGGGAGGGGGCGAGCAGTACTTC. As protein: CASSSDRGGGEQYF.

The chain couples TRBV29-1 to TRBJ2-7; perhaps TRBD1 as D (5 bases). Germline CDR1 reads SQVTM; CDR2 reads ANQGSEA. The CDR3 has 12 residues. V was shortened by 7 bases and J by 0 bases, with 10 bases between the two germline ends. CDR3 in amino acids: CSAGHSSYEQYF. The CDR3 DNA reads as TGCAGCGCCGGACATAGCTCCTACGAGCAGTACTTC.

The chain links TRBV10-3 to TRBJ1-3; the match to TRBD1 covers 9 bases. V trimming: 10 bases; J trimming: 2 bases; junction bases outside the gene matches: 9. Germline values: CDR1 ENHRY, CDR2 SYGVKD. This CDR3 spans 15 amino acids. The CDR3 DNA reads TGTGCCACCAAGGACAGGGGTTTGGCTGGAAACACCATATATTTT. It translates to CATKDRGLAGNTIYF.